A single sample gave rise to the 21 T cell receptor beta chains below, sequenced in a study of cytomegalovirus exposure and HLA in healthy donors. The PCR made use of 60 Vbeta and 13 Jbeta primers. The data were produced by immunoSEQ multiplex PCR, yet TCRdb's version contains in-frame clones alone and is incomplete. This listing includes around 65,000 clones. The specimen sequenced was PBMCs. The receptors originated from a man aged 30 to 39 in good health and CMV-seropositive.

The V call is TRBV5-1, the J call TRBJ2-2; D is perhaps TRBD1 (5 bases). V lost 1 base to trimming and J lost 4 bases, with 11 bases between them. The CDR3 covers 15 residues. Germline-derived CDR1 and CDR2 are SGHRS and YFSETQ. In DNA form, the CDR3 reads TGCGCCAGCAGCTTGCGACAGTCAAGCACCGGGGAGCTGTTTTTT. It yields the protein CASSLRQSSTGELFF.

The V and J genes are TRBV7-8 and TRBJ2-7; D unclear. V was cut by 3 bases and J by 6 bases, with 27 bases left in between. The germline CDR1 and CDR2 sequences are SGHVS and FQNEAQ. CDR3 size: 18 residues. CDR3 DNA: TGTGCCAGCAGCTTTTCCCCCCCGGGTGTGACGGTGGTGAGCGAGCAGTACTTC. Translating gives CASSFSPPGVTVVSEQYF.

The J gene is TRBJ1-2, the V gene TRBV30; 8 nucleotides agree with TRBD1. V lost 3 bases and J lost 4; bases outside the gene matches: 7. The CDR3 is made up of 14 amino acids. Germline lookup yields CDR1 GTSNPN and CDR2 SVGIG (reference sequence). The CDR3 DNA reads TGTGCCTGGAGCCCCCGGACAGGGTTCTATGGCTACACCTTC. Residues: CAWSPRTGFYGYTF.

The V gene is TRBV29-1, the J gene TRBJ2-7; D perhaps matches TRBD2 (5 bases). V dropped 7 bases and J dropped 3 bases, with 10 bases sitting between them. The CDR3 sequence is 11 residues long. Germline lookup yields CDR1 SQVTM and CDR2 ANQGSEA. This chain's CDR3 is CSGGLNYEQYF. In nucleotides, the CDR3 is TGCAGCGGCGGACTGAACTACGAGCAGTACTTC.

The rearrangement links TRBV6-5 to TRBJ1-2, with 7 bases aligning to TRBD1. The CDR3 totals 14 residues. Germline CDR1 reads MNHEY; CDR2 reads SVGAGI. Germline trimming cut 6 bases from V and 4 bases from J; bases unmatched to any gene: 8. The CDR3 here is CASSNLGGGYGYTF. CDR3 in DNA: TGTGCCAGCAGCAATCTAGGGGGCGGCTATGGCTACACCTTC.

The chain has TRBV5-1 and TRBJ2-1; D is perhaps TRBD2 (5 bases). The germline gives CDR1 SGHRS, CDR2 YFSETQ. Trimming took off 4 bases at V and 0 bases at J, with 11 bases between the two ends. The CDR3 is 15 residues long. The CDR3 reads CASSGLRGSYNEQFF. DNA for the CDR3: TGCGCCAGCAGCGGGCTCCGGGGCTCCTACAATGAGCAGTTCTTC.

This chain links TRBV6-1 with TRBJ1-1, with 11 nucleotides matching TRBD1. Trimming at V came to 0 bases and at J to 4 bases, leaving 1 base not matched to a gene. This CDR3 has 15 amino acids. The germline V gene encodes CDR1 MNHNS and CDR2 SASEGT. This CDR3 is CASSEAGTGGTEAFF. The CDR3 coding sequence is TGTGCCAGCAGTGAAGCCGGGACAGGGGGCACTGAAGCTTTCTTT.

The gene calls are TRBV5-1 and TRBJ2-1, with a tentative D call TRBD1 (5 bases). The CDR3 extends over 18 amino acids. V was trimmed by 0 bases and J by 5 bases, leaving 21 bases between them. Germline CDR1 is SGHRS and CDR2 is YFSETQ. CDR3 amino acids: CASSLGGLTEGKDNEQFF. CDR3 in DNA: TGCGCCAGCAGCTTGGGGGGCCTAACCGAAGGAAAAGACAATGAGCAGTTCTTC.

V is TRBV6-5 and J is TRBJ2-7; 9 positions agree with TRBD1. CDR1 and CDR2 from the germline V gene are MNHEY and SVGAGI. V was clipped by 4 bases and J by 2 bases; unmatched bases: 3. CDR3 length: 14 residues. The CDR3 loop is CASSSRQGAYEQYF. CDR3 DNA sequence: TGTGCCAGCAGTTCCCGACAGGGGGCCTACGAGCAGTACTTC.

J is TRBJ2-7 and V is TRBV19; the match to TRBD1 covers 9 bases. Germline V gene sequence: CDR1 LNHDA, CDR2 SQIVND (reference sequence). With V trimmed by 7 bases and J by 7 bases, 17 bases remained unmatched. The CDR3 contains 16 residues. The CDR3 here is CASTPTDRTGVREQYF. CDR3 bases: TGTGCCAGTACCCCTACGGACCGGACAGGGGTGCGAGAGCAGTACTTC.

The chain links TRBV18 to TRBJ2-2; D gene uncertain. This CDR3 is 15 amino acids long. The germline V gene has CDR1 KGHSH and CDR2 LQKENI. Trimming removed 1 base from V and 0 bases from J, with 6 bases in between. Here the CDR3 reads CASSPLAANTGELFF. CDR3 nucleotides: TGTGCCAGCTCACCACTGGCTGCGAACACCGGGGAGCTGTTTTTT. Using reference TRBV18 and TRBJ2-2 for the parts outside the CDR3, the full variable domain is NAGVMQNPRHLVRRRGQEARLRCSPMKGHSHVYWYRQLPEEGLKFMVYLQKENIIDESGMPKERFSAEFPKEGPSILRIQQVVRGDSAAYFCASSPLAANTGELFFGEGSRLTVL.

The chain joins TRBV4-2 to TRBJ1-1, with D uncertain. The germline V gene encodes CDR1 LGHNA and CDR2 YNFKEQ. The CDR3 spans 16 residues. The V end lost 2 bases, the J end lost 0 bases, and 13 bases lay between the germline ends. CDR3 nucleotide sequence: TGTGCCAGCAGCCAAAGCGTCACCTTTATGAACACTGAAGCTTTCTTT. This translates into CASSQSVTFMNTEAFF.

The chain is built from TRBV10-3 and TRBJ2-1; 7 positions match TRBD2. The CDR3 runs 14 residues. With 0 bases clipped from V and 9 bases from J, the junction kept 5 bases outside the gene matches. The germline V gene encodes CDR1 ENHRY and CDR2 SYGVKD. CDR3 nucleotide sequence: TGTGCCATCAGTGAGTCGGAATCGGGGGGTGAGCAGTTCTTC. Its protein is CAISESESGGEQFF.

This chain connects TRBV30 to TRBJ1-5; TRBD1 matches at 7 bases. V was clipped by 4 bases and J by 0 bases; unmatched bases: 9. The germline CDR1 and CDR2 sequences are GTSNPN and SVGIG (reference sequence). The CDR3 spans 16 residues. The DNA for the CDR3 is TGTGCCTGGACCCCTCGGACAGGATATAGCAATCAGCCCCAGCATTTT. This codes for CAWTPRTGYSNQPQHF.

In the case of this clone: One junction end disagrees with the germline gene, perhaps due to a read error. The V gene is TRBV30, the J gene TRBJ1-1, with TRBD1 as a possible D gene (6 bases). The CDR3 is made up of 15 amino acids. Germline CDR1 and CDR2: GTSNPN and SVGIG (reference sequence). The chain's CDR3 is CAGSVQGRLNTEAFF. In nucleotides, the CDR3 is TGTGCCGGGAGTGTACAGGGCCGGTTGAACACTGAAGCTTTCTTT.

V is TRBV5-8 and J is TRBJ1-6; 9 bases match TRBD1. The CDR3 sequence is 17 residues long. Trimming cost V 1 base and J 7 bases; bases outside gene matches: 9. Germline V gene lookup returns CDR1 SGHTS and CDR2 YDEGEE. The DNA of the CDR3 is TGTGCCAGCAGCTTGATAATGGACAGGGGTTGGAATTCACCCCTCCACTTT. Translating gives CASSLIMDRGWNSPLHF.

V and J are TRBV2 and TRBJ1-5, with 8 bases that match TRBD1. J was trimmed by 0 bases and V by 4 bases; bases with no gene match: 8. This CDR3 contains 17 residues. Germline V gene sequence: CDR1 SNHLY, CDR2 FYNNEI. The CDR3 bases are TGTGCCAGCAGTGCTACGGGACAGGTCCTTAGCAATCAGCCCCAGCATTTT. Translation gives CASSATGQVLSNQPQHF.

V gene TRBV30 combines with J gene TRBJ1-4, with D hard to call. The CDR3 is made up of 13 amino acids. V was clipped by 1 base and J by 2 bases, with 5 bases between them. Per germline, CDR1 GTSNPN and CDR2 SVGIG (reference sequence). Here the CDR3 DNA reads TGTGCCTGGAGTGGAGGGACTAATGAAAAACTGTTTTTT. Translating gives CAWSGGTNEKLFF. Filled out from reference TRBV30 and TRBJ1-4, the complete variable domain reads SQTIHQWPATLVQPVGSPLSLECTVEGTSNPNLYWYRQAAGRGLQLLFYSVGIGQISSEVPQNLSASRPQDRQFILSSKKLLLSDSGFYLCAWSGGTNEKLFFGSGTQLSVL.

This chain links TRBV2 with TRBJ2-5, with TRBD1 as a possible D gene (6 bases). V gave up 2 bases and J gave up 5 bases, with 12 bases separating them. The germline gives CDR1 SNHLY, CDR2 FYNNEI. This CDR3 region has 14 residues. CDR3 region: CASSESGGGETQYF. The CDR3 DNA is TGTGCCAGCAGTGAATCTGGGGGCGGGGAGACCCAGTACTTC.

J is TRBJ2-3 and V is TRBV5-1, with no clear D. The V end was cut by 0 bases, the J end by 4 bases, with 12 bases between. Germline lookup yields CDR1 SGHRS and CDR2 YFSETQ. The CDR3 runs 15 residues. CDR3 DNA: TGCGCCAGCAGCTTGGCCCGCTCCCAGGCAGATACGCAGTATTTT. This translates into CASSLARSQADTQYF. Together with reference TRBV5-1 and TRBJ2-3, the CDR3 gives the full variable domain: KAGVTQTPRYLIKTRGQQVTLSCSPISGHRSVSWYQQTPGQGLQFLFEYFSETQRNKGNFPGRFSGRQFSNSRSEMNVSTLELGDSALYLCASSLARSQADTQYFGPGTRLTVL.

The chain uses TRBV18 and TRBJ2-7; the match to TRBD2 covers 8 bases. This CDR3 has 16 residues. The V segment lost 0 bases and the J segment 4 bases; nucleotides outside the gene matches: 8. Germline V gene lookup returns CDR1 KGHSH and CDR2 LQKENI. The CDR3, as DNA: TGTGCCAGCTCACCACCGTCTGCGGGAGGCGAGTACGAGCAGTACTTC. Protein sequence: CASSPPSAGGEYEQYF.